The rows below give T cell receptor beta chains drawn from one sample of a study of CD8+ T cells in alopecia areata. Libraries were prepared by immunoSEQ multiplex PCR; TCRdb keeps only in-frame clonotypes and omits some of them. The repertoire holds tens of thousands of clones, with 60% as singletons. The material sequenced was CD8+ T cells sorted from blood, taken at week 0. The source is a human donor with alopecia areata. CDR3s leave out the opening cysteine and the closing phenylalanine or tryptophan.

TRBV6-5	TRBJ1-2	ASSPTVHANYGYT
TRBV28	TRBJ2-7	ASSLVREQY
TRBV27	TRBJ1-5	ASSLQVNQPQH
TRBV28	TRBJ2-1	ASSPQVGLVHNEQF
TRBV14	TRBJ1-4	ASSHPPGEKLF
TRBV30	TRBJ1-2	AWSPTSYGYT
TRBV29-1	TRBJ1-2	SVEDKDNYGYT
TRBV5-1	TRBJ2-7	ASSLDLSVPGRIYEQY
TRBV29-1	TRBJ2-3	SVPVAGTSTDTQY
TRBV29-1	TRBJ1-2	SVDSGFRQGPYGYT
TRBV5-1	TRBJ1-1	ASIPPGRVGGEAF
TRBV9	TRBJ2-1	ASSLGGEQF
TRBV4-3	TRBJ2-7	ASSQEGGQESFYEQY
TRBV27	TRBJ1-1	ASSLQLNTEAF
TRBV9	TRBJ2-7	ASSVTSGDYEQY
TRBV27	TRBJ1-1	ASSLIAAGGGTEAF